The source of this T cell receptor (beta chain) is a study of blood T cells in healthy people across ages. Study background: Per every two T cells, about one barcoded beta molecule was captured by template switching. Study results and caveats: Possibly, changes in expanded clonotypes were confounded because donor CMV status was unknown.

A note on this clonotype: No antigen is known for it.

Combining a sample-barcoded 5' primer with a J-beta primer mix, a second PCR ran for roughly 7 to 11 cycles. MiXCR was run by TCRdb on the 5' RACE reads, yielding one entry per CDR3 protein. The sample shows 700,000 to 950,000 distinct CDR3 sequences, approximately 39% of them seen only once. The CDR3 contains 16 residues. V dropped 5 bases and J dropped 2; count of bases not matched to a gene: 6. The donors, healthy Caucasians from Russia, were aged about 6 to 100. Researchers isolated at least 7 million PBMCs per sample. The chain recombines TRBV12-3 or TRBV12-4 with TRBJ2-7; 13 bases match TRBD2. The sequenced sample consisted of blood. This TCR came from a woman in her fifties or sixties in good health. CDR3 in amino acids: CASSHSTSGRTYEQYF. CDR3 DNA sequence: TGTGCCAGCAGTCATTCGACTAGCGGGAGGACCTACGAGCAGTACTTC.